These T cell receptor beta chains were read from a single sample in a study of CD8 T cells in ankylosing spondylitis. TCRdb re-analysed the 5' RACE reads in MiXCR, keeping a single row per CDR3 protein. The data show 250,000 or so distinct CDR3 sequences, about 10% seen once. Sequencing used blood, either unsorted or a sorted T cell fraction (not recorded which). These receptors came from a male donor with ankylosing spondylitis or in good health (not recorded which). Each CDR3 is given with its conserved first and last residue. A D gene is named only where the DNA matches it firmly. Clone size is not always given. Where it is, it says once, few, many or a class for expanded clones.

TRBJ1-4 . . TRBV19 TGTGCCAGTAGGACCCACTGGGGAGAAAAACTGTTTTTT CASRTHWGEKLFF
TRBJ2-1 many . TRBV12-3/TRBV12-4 TGTGCCAGCAATCATGAGCAGTTCTTC CASNHEQFF
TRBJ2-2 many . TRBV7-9 TGTGCCAGCAGCTTAGAACCGGCAGGGGCCACCGGGGAGCTGTTTTTT CASSLEPAGATGELFF
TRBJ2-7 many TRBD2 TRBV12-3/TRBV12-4 TGTGCCAGCAGTCCCCAAGGGGGACTAGGGGCCGAGCAGTACTTC CASSPQGGLGAEQYF
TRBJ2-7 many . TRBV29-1 TGCAGCGTTGTTTTGGCGGGCGAGCAGTACTTC CSVVLAGEQYF
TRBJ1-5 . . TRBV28 TGTGCCAGCTGGGGTTCACTCCAGGGGCCCCAGCATTTT CASWGSLQGPQHF
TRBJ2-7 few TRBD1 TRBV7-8 TGTGCCAGCAGCACGTGGACAGGGGACGAGCAGTACTTC CASSTWTGDEQYF
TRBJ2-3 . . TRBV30 TGTGCCTGGAGTGGAAGCCCAACCGTAAATACGCAGTATTTT CAWSGSPTVNTQYF
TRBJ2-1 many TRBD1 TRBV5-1 TGCGCCAGCACCGCCTCGGGACAGGGCTACAATGAGCAGTTCTTC CASTASGQGYNEQFF
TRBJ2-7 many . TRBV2 TGTGCCAGCAGTGAACGTAGGTCCTACGAGCAGTACTTC CASSERRSYEQYF
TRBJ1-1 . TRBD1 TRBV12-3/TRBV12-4 TGTGCCAGCAGAAACCGGGACAGTCAAGCTTTCTTT CASRNRDSQAFF
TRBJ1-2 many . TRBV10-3 TGTGCCATCAGTGATGGCTATGGCTACACCTTC CAISDGYGYTF
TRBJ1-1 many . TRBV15 TGTGCCACCAGCAGGGTATACACTGAAGCTTTCTTT CATSRVYTEAFF
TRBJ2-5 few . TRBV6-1 TGTACCAGCATGTGGACAGTCCAAGAGACCCAGTACTTC CTSMWTVQETQYF
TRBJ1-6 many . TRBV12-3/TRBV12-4 TGTGCCAGCAGTTTCTCCAGCTCGAATTCACCCCTCCACTTT CASSFSSSNSPLHF
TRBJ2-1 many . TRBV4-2 TGTGCCAGCAGCCACGAGGGGAGGCAGTTCTTC CASSHEGRQFF
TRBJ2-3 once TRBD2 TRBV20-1 TGCGGTGCTAGCGGAAAAAACACAGATACGCAGTATTTT CGASGKNTDTQYF
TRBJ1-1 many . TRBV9 TGTGCCTCCGAAGGGGGGGAGGGAGACACTGAAGCTTTCTTT CASEGGEGDTEAFF
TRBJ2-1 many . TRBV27 TGTGCCAGCAGTGTTTGGGGGGGGGCCGTCGATGAGCAGTTCTTC CASSVWGGAVDEQFF
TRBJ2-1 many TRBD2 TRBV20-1 TGCAGTGCTAGGACTAGCGGTTACAATGAGCAGTTCTTC CSARTSGYNEQFF
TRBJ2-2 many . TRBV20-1 TGCAGTGCGGGGGACCGCACAAGGGGGAACACCGGGGAGCTGTTTTTT CSAGDRTRGNTGELFF
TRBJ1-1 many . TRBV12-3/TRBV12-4 TGTGCCAGCAGAGCCGGGGCCAGTCCCCCCACTGAAGCTTTCTTT CASRAGASPPTEAFF
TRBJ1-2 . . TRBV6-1 TGTGCCAGCAGTGAAAAAGGGTATGGCTACACCTTC CASSEKGYGYTF
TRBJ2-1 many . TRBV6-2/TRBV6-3 TGTGCCAGCAGCGGGGTAGGAGGGCAGAATGAGCAGTTCTTC CASSGVGGQNEQFF
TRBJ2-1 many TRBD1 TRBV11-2 TGTGCCAGCACCCGACAGGGTGTCAACAATGAGCAGTTCTTC CASTRQGVNNEQFF
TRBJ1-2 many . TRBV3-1 TGTGCCAGCAGCCAAGGGAAACAACACCGGGACCTGGAGAATGGCTACACCTTC CASSQGKQHRDLENGYTF
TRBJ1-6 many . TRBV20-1 TGCAGTGCTAAGGGGACCCTTAATTCACCCCTCCACTTT CSAKGTLNSPLHF
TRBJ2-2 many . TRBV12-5 TGTGCTAGTGGTTTGGTATCAGGGTTGAACACCGGGGAGCTGTTTTTT CASGLVSGLNTGELFF
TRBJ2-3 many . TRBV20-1 TGCAGTGCTAGAGATTCCGGGGGCCGGATAGATACGCAGTATTTT CSARDSGGRIDTQYF
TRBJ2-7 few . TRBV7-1 TGTGCCAGCAGCTCAAGACAGTCCTACGAGCAGTACTTC CASSSRQSYEQYF
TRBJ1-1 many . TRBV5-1 TGCGCCAGCAGCTTGGAGAACACCAACACTGAAGCTTTCTTT CASSLENTNTEAFF
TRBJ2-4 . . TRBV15 TGTGCCACCAGCGACCGGGACAACCCGTATTATGTTCAGTACTTC CATSDRDNPYYVQYF
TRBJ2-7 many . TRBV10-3 TGTGCCATCCGCGAGGAAGCCGAGCAGTACTTC CAIREEAEQYF
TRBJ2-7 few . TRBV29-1 TGCAGCGTTTCAGGACAGGGAGGGGCCTACGAGCAGTACTTC CSVSGQGGAYEQYF
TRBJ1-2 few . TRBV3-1 TGTGCCAGCAGCCAAAGGGGCCAAATGGGCTACACCTTC CASSQRGQMGYTF
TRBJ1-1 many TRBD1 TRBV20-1 TGCAGTGCTCCCTCGGGACAGGGGTTGAGGATGAACACTGAAGCTTTCTTT CSAPSGQGLRMNTEAFF
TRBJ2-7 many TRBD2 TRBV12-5 TGTGCTAGTGGTTCCAACCCCGGGACTAGCGGGAGCGGTGGGTCCTACGAGCAGTACTTC CASGSNPGTSGSGGSYEQYF
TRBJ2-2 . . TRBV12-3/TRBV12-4 TGTGCCAGCTGCGTGAGGATGACTACTCGGTCCGGGGAGCTGTTTTTT CASCVRMTTRSGELFF
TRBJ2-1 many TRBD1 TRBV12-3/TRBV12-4 TGTGCCAGCAGTTTCCGGACAGGGAGAAGGAATGAGCAGTTCTTC CASSFRTGRRNEQFF
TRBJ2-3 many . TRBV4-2 TGTGCCAGCAGCCAAGGGGACCAAGGCACAGATACGCAGTATTTT CASSQGDQGTDTQYF
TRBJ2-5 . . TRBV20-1 TGCAGTGCTAGGCCTTCTAGCGAGACCCAGTACTTC CSARPSSETQYF
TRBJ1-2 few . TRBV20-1 TGCAGTGCTAGGGACCCAGGAGTAGGGTACACCTTC CSARDPGVGYTF
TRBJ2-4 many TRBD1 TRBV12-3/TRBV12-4 TGTGCCAGCAGTTCCGGACAGGGGAACATTCAGTACTTC CASSSGQGNIQYF
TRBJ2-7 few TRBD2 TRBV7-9 TGTGCCAGCAGCGTGGGGGGGGACGAGCAGTACTTC CASSVGGDEQYF
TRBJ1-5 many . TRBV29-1 TGCAGCGTTGAATCTGAAAATCAGCCCCAGCATTTT CSVESENQPQHF